The T cell receptor (beta chain) described here comes from a study of OX40 agonist ivuxolimab in advanced cancers. Study at large: Eligibility rules accepted prior anti-PD-1, anti-PD-L1 or anti-CTLA-4 therapy, and around 43% had some.

Measured with immunoSEQ multiplex PCR; TCRdb has only the in-frame clones, and not every one. This repertoire shows 85,000 or so clones, around 86% found once; its top ten account for roughly 2%. This clone appeared a few times. The clonotype was recovered from an adult with an advanced solid tumor such as melanoma, head and neck, liver or kidney cancer. Specimen: CD4+ or CD8+ T cells sorted from blood, collected in a trial of the OX40 agonist ivuxolimab.

For the CDR3, the DNA is TGCGCCAGCAGCCAAGGTGATAGCGGCGCCTACGAGCAGTACTTC. Its protein product is CASSQGDSGAYEQYF. The J gene is TRBJ2-7, the V gene TRBV4-1, with a weak D call TRBD2 (6 bases). Germline loops: CDR1 MGHRA, CDR2 YSYEKL. The CDR3 extends over 15 amino acids. Trimming shortened V by 1 base and J by 2 bases, and 12 bases separated the two germline ends.